Presented here are 26 T cell receptor beta chains from one specimen sequenced in a study of T cells after yellow fever vaccination. One entry per CDR3 protein, called by TCRdb with MiXCR from the 5' RACE reads. The sample records approximately 600,000 distinct CDR3 sequences, 12% being singletons. Sequencing was performed on PBMCs, taken on the day of the yellow fever booster vaccination. The receptor set was obtained from a man aged 30-40 years who received the YFV17D yellow fever vaccine.

This clonotype has a count of ten or more. This sequence joins TRBV7-3 and TRBJ2-2; TRBD1 matches at 10 bases. Per the germline V gene, CDR1 is SGHTA and CDR2 is FQGTGA. The CDR3 runs 16 residues. The V and J ends lost 7 bases and 7 bases, in that order; junction bases with no gene match: 12. The CDR3: CASTALGGQGHGELFF. The CDR3 DNA reads TGTGCCAGCACCGCCTTGGGGGGACAGGGGCACGGGGAGCTGTTTTTT.

The chain is built from TRBV7-9 and TRBJ1-4; D is possibly TRBD1 (5 bases). The CDR3 has 15 amino acids. CDR1 is SEHNR, CDR2 FQNEAQ, per germline (reference sequence). Between the trimmed V and J ends, which lost 5 bases and 4 bases, there was a span of 14 bases. CDR3 bases: TGTGCCAGCAGCCCCTGGGGCAGGGTTAATGAAAAACTGTTTTTT. As protein: CASSPWGRVNEKLFF.

This clonotype came up a few times. The gene calls are TRBV6-2 or TRBV6-3 and TRBJ2-7, with D perhaps TRBD2 (6 bases). The V end lost 4 bases, the J end lost 3 bases, and 10 bases lay between the germline ends. Germline V CDR1 and CDR2: MNHEY, SVGEGT. CDR3 length: 13 amino acids. The CDR3 DNA reads TGTGCCAGCAGTTTTCGGACTAACTACGAGCAGTACTTC. Its translation is CASSFRTNYEQYF.

A remark on this clonotype: Here the CDR3 omits its conserved ending phenylalanine or tryptophan, so a read error is the likely source. The chain links TRBV7-2 to TRBJ2-3, with 12 bases identical to TRBD2. Germline loops: CDR1 SGHTA, CDR2 FQGNSA. The CDR3 length is 17 residues. Germline trimming cut 5 bases from V and 2 bases from J; bases unmatched to any gene: 8. CDR3 coding DNA: TGTGCCAGCAGCCCTCGGACTAGCGGGATCCTCACAGATACGCAGTATTTA. Translation: CASSPRTSGILTDTQYL.

This clonotype was observed a few times. This chain links TRBV5-6 with TRBJ2-4; 10 bases are shared with TRBD2. This CDR3 is 16 amino acids long. Trimming removed 2 bases from V and 2 bases from J; junction bases left unmatched: 4. CDR1 is SGHDT and CDR2 is YYEEEE in the germline V gene. The CDR3 sequence: CASSFGTSEPKNIQYF. CDR3 sequence (DNA): TGTGCCAGCAGCTTTGGGACTAGCGAACCCAAAAACATTCAGTACTTC.

This clonotype was seen more than once but under ten times. V is TRBV7-2 and J is TRBJ2-4; TRBD2 aligns across 7 bases. The length of the CDR3 is 16 residues. Germline trimming cut 5 bases from V and 4 bases from J; bases unmatched to any gene: 11. Germline-derived CDR1 and CDR2 are SGHTA and FQGNSA. The CDR3 DNA reads TGTGCCAGCAGCATAAGCGGCACTAGCGTAAAAAACATTCAGTACTTC. It encodes CASSISGTSVKNIQYF.

In this sample, this clonotype turned up many times. V is TRBV12-3 or TRBV12-4 and J is TRBJ2-3; 9 nucleotides line up with TRBD2. V shed 3 bases and J 4 bases; nucleotides not matched to a gene: 8. The CDR3 consists of 16 residues. CDR3 loop: CASSFPRAGGADTQYF. In DNA, the CDR3 is TGTGCCAGCAGTTTCCCCCGCGCGGGAGGGGCAGATACGCAGTATTTT.

To note about this clonotype: This likely comes from a read error, as the CDR3 has no conserved phenylalanine or tryptophan at its end. The chain recombines TRBV6-5 with TRBJ1-1; D is unresolved. The V gene lost 0 bases and the J gene lost 7 bases, with 15 bases spanning the gap. The germline CDR1 and CDR2 sequences are MNHEY and SVGAGI. This CDR3 is 15 amino acids long. CDR3 DNA sequence: TGTGCCAGCAGTTACTCGGCAGTCTACTTGGGTGAAGCTTTCTTA. Encoded protein: CASSYSAVYLGEAFL.

As to this clonotype: Since a much larger clone is just one base distant, this may be a read error. The chain links TRBV7-2 to TRBJ2-5; 11 nucleotides agree with TRBD1. The CDR3 has 15 residues. In germline, CDR1 is SGHTA, CDR2 FQGNSA. The CDR3: CASSLGTGGVETLYF. CDR3 DNA: TGTGCCAGCAGCCTTGGGACAGGGGGTGTGGAGACCCTGTACTTC.

CDR3 residues: CASSPRQGGNEKLFF. CDR3 DNA sequence: TGTGCCAGCAGTCCGCGACAGGGGGGGAATGAAAAACTGTTTTTT. The chain recombines TRBV12-3 or TRBV12-4 with TRBJ1-4; 9 bases map to TRBD1. The V gene end was trimmed by 5 bases and the J gene end by 5 bases; junction bases not matched to a gene: 6. The length of the CDR3 is 15 residues.

In regard to this clonotype: Since no conserved phenylalanine or tryptophan closes the CDR3, a read error is the likely cause. For the CDR3, the DNA is TGTGCCAGCAGCTTAGACCAATCAGCCGGGGAGCTGTTTTCT. Protein sequence: CASSLDQSAGELFS. The chain carries TRBV7-9 and TRBJ2-2; no definite D call. Trimming took 1 base from V and 6 from J, leaving 9 bases between them. Germline V gives CDR1 SEHNR, CDR2 FQNEAQ (reference sequence). The CDR3 covers 14 residues.

This clonotype has at least ten counts. The chain carries TRBV6-1 and TRBJ2-7; weak D call: TRBD2 (6 bases). Germline assignment: CDR1 MNHNS and CDR2 SASEGT. The CDR3 loop spans 16 amino acids. The V end lost 5 bases, the J end lost 5 bases, and 22 bases lay between the germline ends. The CDR3 loop reads CASSRGSGRLGNEQYF. The DNA for the CDR3 is TGTGCCAGCAGTAGAGGTAGCGGCCGGTTGGGTAACGAGCAGTACTTC.

There are a few counts of this clonotype. This chain joins TRBV14 and TRBJ1-1, with D possibly being TRBD1 (5 bases). The CDR3 has 14 residues. V was trimmed by 0 bases and J by 5 bases, leaving 10 bases between them. CDR1 is SGHDN and CDR2 is FVKESK in the germline V gene. As DNA, the CDR3 is TGTGCCAGCAGCCAAGACGGGGGTGGGACTGAAGCTTTCTTT. Translated: CASSQDGGGTEAFF.

This clonotype was seen many times. The genes are TRBV12-3 or TRBV12-4 and TRBJ2-3; D gene uncertain. The V end lost 7 bases, the J end lost 4 bases, and 9 bases lay between the germline ends. This CDR3 comprises 12 residues. The CDR3 nucleotides are TGTGCCAGCACCCTTTGGGCAGATACGCAGTATTTT. Protein product: CASTLWADTQYF.

There are many counts of this clonotype. The chain links TRBV27 to TRBJ2-7; D is perhaps TRBD2 (6 bases). Germline CDR1 MNHEY, CDR2 SMNVEV (reference sequence). Trimming removed 2 bases from V and 2 bases from J, with 13 bases in between. CDR3 size: 15 residues. As DNA, the CDR3 is TGTGCCAGCAGTTTAGGAGGGGTTCGAACCTACGAGCAGTACTTC. Translation gives CASSLGGVRTYEQYF.

The chain recombines TRBV5-1 with TRBJ2-5; D may be TRBD1 (5 bases). Germline V gene lookup returns CDR1 SGHRS and CDR2 YFSETQ. The CDR3 loop spans 15 amino acids. V was cut by 2 bases and J by 0 bases, with 11 bases left in between. The CDR3, as DNA: TGCGCCAGCAGCTTCATTCGACAGAACCAAGAGACCCAGTACTTC. As protein: CASSFIRQNQETQYF.

The table lists this clonotype with a few counts. The chain links TRBV30 to TRBJ2-3; 7 bases align to TRBD1. Per the germline V gene, CDR1 is GTSNPN and CDR2 is SVGIG (reference sequence). CDR3 size: 13 residues. With V trimmed by 5 bases and J by 3 bases, 5 bases remained unmatched. For the CDR3, the DNA is TGTGCCTGGTCGGGACAGCTTACAGATACGCAGTATTTT. Translation gives CAWSGQLTDTQYF.

This chain joins TRBV5-1 and TRBJ2-1; the match to TRBD2 covers 10 bases. Germline values: CDR1 SGHRS, CDR2 YFSETQ. V lost 4 bases to trimming and J lost 10 bases; unmatched junction nucleotides: 8. The CDR3 sequence is 14 residues long. The DNA of the CDR3 is TGCGCCAGCAGCACCAGCGGGAGGGCCTTCGAGCAGTTCTTC. This translates into CASSTSGRAFEQFF.

This clonotype showed up many times. The V and J genes are TRBV5-1 and TRBJ2-7; perhaps D is TRBD1 or TRBD2 (6 bases each). Germline V CDR1 and CDR2: SGHRS, YFSETQ. The CDR3 spans 15 residues. V was cut by 0 bases and J by 1 base, with 11 bases left in between. The CDR3 region is CASSLGGGRSYEQYF. CDR3 sequence (DNA): TGCGCCAGCAGCTTGGGAGGGGGGCGATCCTACGAGCAGTACTTC. Using reference TRBV5-1 and TRBJ2-7 for the parts outside the CDR3, the full variable domain is KAGVTQTPRYLIKTRGQQVTLSCSPISGHRSVSWYQQTPGQGLQFLFEYFSETQRNKGNFPGRFSGRQFSNSRSEMNVSTLELGDSALYLCASSLGGGRSYEQYFGPGTRLTVT.

The rearrangement uses TRBV9 and TRBJ2-1; 9 bases align to TRBD1. The V segment lost 3 bases and the J segment 4 bases; nucleotides outside the gene matches: 5. Germline CDR1 is SGDLS and CDR2 is YYNGEE. The CDR3 covers 15 residues. CDR3 sequence: CASSATGQGYNEQFF. CDR3 sequence (DNA): TGTGCCAGCAGCGCAACGGGACAGGGATACAATGAGCAGTTCTTC.

The chain couples TRBV20-1 to TRBJ2-5, with 13 bases identical to TRBD2. Per the germline V gene, CDR1 is DFQATT and CDR2 is SNEGSKA (reference sequence). This CDR3 comprises 14 residues. The V gene end was trimmed by 6 bases and the J gene end by 5 bases; junction bases not matched to a gene: 6. The CDR3 DNA sequence: TGCAGTGCGCGGGGACTAGCGGGAACGGAGACCCAGTACTTC. Encoded protein: CSARGLAGTETQYF.

This clonotype was counted ten times or more. The chain carries TRBV5-1 and TRBJ2-7, with 9 positions matching TRBD1. J was trimmed by 4 bases and V by 5 bases; bases with no gene match: 7. This CDR3 is built from 14 residues. CDR1 SGHRS and CDR2 YFSETQ come from the germline V gene. CDR3 sequence reads: CASRSGTGPYEQYF. The CDR3 DNA reads TGCGCCAGCAGGTCCGGGACAGGGCCTTACGAGCAGTACTTC.

This clonotype was counted only a few times. The chain is built from TRBV28 and TRBJ1-6; D is perhaps TRBD1 (5 bases). From germline, CDR1 is MDHEN and CDR2 SYDVKM. V lost 3 bases, J lost 8 bases, and 11 bases lay in between. The CDR3 is made up of 14 amino acids. Here the CDR3 reads CASSLQDRYSPLHF. CDR3 sequence (DNA): TGTGCCAGCAGTTTGCAAGACAGATATTCACCCCTCCACTTT.

This clonotype was observed at least ten times. The rearrangement links TRBV7-2 to TRBJ2-1; D is unclear. CDR1 and CDR2 (germline): SGHTA, FQGNSA. This CDR3 is 11 amino acids long. V gave up 4 bases and J gave up 9 bases, with 7 bases separating them. In DNA, the CDR3 is TGTGCCAGCAGCTCCGGACCTGAGCAGTTCTTC. Amino acid sequence: CASSSGPEQFF.

This clonotype was detected only a few times. This rearrangement joins TRBV3-1 to TRBJ1-3, with D perhaps matching TRBD1 (5 bases). V was trimmed by 5 bases and J by 4 bases, leaving 18 bases between them. The CDR3 runs to 16 residues. CDR1 and CDR2 from the germline V gene are LGHDT and YNNKEL (reference sequence). In DNA form, the CDR3 reads TGTGCCAGCAGCGAGGGGAGTTTAGCGAGAGGAAACACCATATATTTT. Its translation: CASSEGSLARGNTIYF.

The chain carries TRBV2 and TRBJ2-3; D is unclear. V was clipped by 6 bases and J by 0 bases, with 13 bases between them. Germline CDR1 SNHLY, CDR2 FYNNEI. The CDR3 spans 15 residues. The CDR3 DNA reads as TGTGCCAGCAGATTAAGAACGGTTAGCACAGATACGCAGTATTTT. Its protein is CASRLRTVSTDTQYF. Complete variable domain (other parts from reference TRBV2 and TRBJ2-3): EPEVTQTPSHQVTQMGQEVILRCVPISNHLYFYWYRQILGQKVEFLVSFYNNEISEKSEIFDDQFSVERPDGSNFTLKIRSTKLEDSAMYFCASRLRTVSTDTQYFGPGTRLTVL.